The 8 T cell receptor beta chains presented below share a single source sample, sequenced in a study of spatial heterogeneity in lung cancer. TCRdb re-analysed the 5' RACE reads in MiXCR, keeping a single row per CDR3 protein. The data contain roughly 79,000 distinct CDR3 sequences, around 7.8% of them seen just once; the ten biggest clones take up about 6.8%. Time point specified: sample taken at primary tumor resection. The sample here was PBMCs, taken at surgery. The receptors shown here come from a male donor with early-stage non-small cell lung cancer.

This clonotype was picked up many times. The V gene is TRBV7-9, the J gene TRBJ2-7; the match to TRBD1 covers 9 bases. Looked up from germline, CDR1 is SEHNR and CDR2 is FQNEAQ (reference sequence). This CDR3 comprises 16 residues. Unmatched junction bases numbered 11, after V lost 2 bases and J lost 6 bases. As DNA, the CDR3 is TGTGCCAGCAGCTTACCTGGACGGGACAGGGCTGGCGAGCAGTACTTC. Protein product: CASSLPGRDRAGEQYF.

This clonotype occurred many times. DNA of the CDR3: TGTGCCAGCAGCCCCTGGACAGGATACAATGAGCAGTTCTTC. Translation gives CASSPWTGYNEQFF. The chain couples TRBV9 to TRBJ2-1; the match to TRBD1 covers 7 bases. V lost 4 bases to trimming and J lost 4 bases; unmatched junction nucleotides: 5. The germline gives CDR1 SGDLS, CDR2 YYNGEE. This CDR3 spans 14 amino acids.

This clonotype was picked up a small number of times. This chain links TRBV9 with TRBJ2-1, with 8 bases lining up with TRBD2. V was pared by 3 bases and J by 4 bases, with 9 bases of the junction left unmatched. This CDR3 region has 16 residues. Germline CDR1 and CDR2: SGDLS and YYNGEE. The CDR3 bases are TGTGCCAGCAGCGAGAGGGCTAGCGGGTTATACAATGAGCAGTTCTTC. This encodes CASSERASGLYNEQFF. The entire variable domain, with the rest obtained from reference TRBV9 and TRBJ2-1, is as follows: DSGVTQTPKHLITATGQRVTLRCSPRSGDLSVYWYQQSLDQGLQFLIQYYNGEERAKGNILERFSAQQFPDLHSELNLSSLELGDSALYFCASSERASGLYNEQFFGPGTRLTVL.

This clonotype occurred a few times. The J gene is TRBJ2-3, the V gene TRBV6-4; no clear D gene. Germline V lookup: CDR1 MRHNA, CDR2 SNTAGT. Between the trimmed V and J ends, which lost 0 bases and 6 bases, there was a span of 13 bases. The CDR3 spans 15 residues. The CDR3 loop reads CASSDSLAPEDTQYF. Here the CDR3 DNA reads TGTGCCAGCAGTGACTCCTTGGCACCTGAGGATACGCAGTATTTT.

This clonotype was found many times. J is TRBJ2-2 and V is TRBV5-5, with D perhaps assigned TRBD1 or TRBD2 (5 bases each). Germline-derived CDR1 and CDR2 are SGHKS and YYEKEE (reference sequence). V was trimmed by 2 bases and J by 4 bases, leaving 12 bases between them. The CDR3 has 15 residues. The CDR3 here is CASSFSSGTTGELFF. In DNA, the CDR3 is TGTGCCAGCAGCTTTTCATCAGGGACCACCGGGGAGCTGTTTTTT. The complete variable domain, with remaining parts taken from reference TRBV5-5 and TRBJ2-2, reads DAGVTQSPTHLIKTRGQQVTLRCSPISGHKSVSWYQQVLGQGPQFIFQYYEKEERGRGNFPDRFSARQFPNYSSELNVNALLLGDSALYLCASSFSSGTTGELFFGEGSRLTVL.

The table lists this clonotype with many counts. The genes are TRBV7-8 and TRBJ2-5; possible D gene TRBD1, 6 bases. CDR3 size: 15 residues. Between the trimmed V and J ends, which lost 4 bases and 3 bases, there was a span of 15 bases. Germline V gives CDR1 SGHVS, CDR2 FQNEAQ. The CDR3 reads CASSSYDRTEETQYF. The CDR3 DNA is TGTGCCAGCAGCTCTTACGATAGGACAGAAGAGACCCAGTACTTC.

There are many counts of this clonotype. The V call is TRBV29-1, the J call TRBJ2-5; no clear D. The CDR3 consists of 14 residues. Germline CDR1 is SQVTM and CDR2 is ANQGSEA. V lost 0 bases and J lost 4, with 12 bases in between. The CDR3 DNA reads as TGCAGCGTTGAAGAGGGGAATGGTCCAGAGACCCAGTACTTC. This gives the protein CSVEEGNGPETQYF. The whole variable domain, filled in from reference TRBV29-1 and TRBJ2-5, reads SAVISQKPSRDICQRGTSLTIQCQVDSQVTMMFWYRQQPGQSLTLIATANQGSEATYESGFVIDKFPISRPNLTFSTLTVSNMSPEDSSIYLCSVEEGNGPETQYFGPGTRLLVL.

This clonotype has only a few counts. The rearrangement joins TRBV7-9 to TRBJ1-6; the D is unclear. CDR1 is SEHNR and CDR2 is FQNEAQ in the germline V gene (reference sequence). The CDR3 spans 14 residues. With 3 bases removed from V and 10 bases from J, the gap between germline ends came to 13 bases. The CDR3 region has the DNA TGTGCCAGCAGCTTTGAGAGGGAAGGGTCACCCCTCCACTTT. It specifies CASSFEREGSPLHF.